Each of the 15 T cell receptor beta chains below was sequenced from the same sample in a study of persistence of HIV-infected CD4 T cells (dated by TCRdb to between 2020 and 2021). Antigens of these TCRs are unknown. The treatment or condition label, read with the paper, signifies: suppressive antiretroviral therapy. A pool of overlapping 15-mer peptides from HIV-1 Gag, at 1 ug per peptide per mL, was used to stimulate the cells. Responding CD4+ T cells were sorted by upregulation of both CD40 ligand and CD69. The immunoSEQ hsTCRB assay version 4, run in survey mode, was used to sequence TCRbeta repertoires from genomic DNA. Entries here come from immuneACCESS through TCRdb and include only in-frame sequences with V and J called. Some clones fail to appear in such tables; in the studies checked, an unresolved V gene covers under half of the shortfall, and the cause of the remainder is unknown. The sample data list 25,000 to 35,000 clones, and approximately 66% of these were observed just once. Together, the top ten hold roughly 1.5% of the sample.

The specimen was CD4+ T cells sorted from PBMCs after roughly 19-hour stimulation, collected from a patient who received antiretroviral therapy. The label giving this sample's cell subset or site can be read as: CD40L+CD69+ CD4 T cells responding to HIV-1 Gag peptides. These receptors all come from an adult man with HIV who was CMV-seropositive.

The DNA of the CDR3 is TGTGCCAGCAGCCCCGGTACGCCAGCCTATATGCAGTACTTC. Residues: CASSPGTPAYMQYF. V is TRBV7-9 and J is TRBJ2-7; D is unresolved. CDR1 and CDR2 (germline): SEHNR, FQNEAQ (reference sequence). V lost 5 bases to trimming and J lost 9 bases, with 20 bases between them. The CDR3 is 14 amino acids.

This clone was found once. The chain links TRBV19 to TRBJ2-1; D perhaps matches TRBD2 (6 bases). V lost 3 bases, J lost 2 bases, and 14 bases lay in between. The CDR3 sequence is 16 residues long. The germline CDR1 and CDR2 sequences are LNHDA and SQIVND (reference sequence). For the CDR3, the DNA is TGTGCCAGTAGTATTCTCCCAGGGACTGCCTACAATGAGCAGTTCTTC. The encoded protein is CASSILPGTAYNEQFF.

The rearrangement joins TRBV7-8 to TRBJ1-2; 9 bases line up with TRBD1. V gave up 5 bases and J gave up 4 bases; unmatched junction bases: 8. The germline V gene encodes CDR1 SGHVS and CDR2 FQNEAQ. The CDR3 has 15 amino acids. The CDR3 spells CASSPGQGGGYGYTF. For the CDR3, the DNA is TGTGCCAGCAGCCCGGGACAGGGAGGAGGCTATGGCTACACCTTC.

The rearrangement joins TRBV2 to TRBJ2-3; TRBD1 matches 7 bases. The J segment lost 2 bases and the V segment lost 8 bases, leaving 10 bases of the junction unmatched. CDR1 is SNHLY, CDR2 FYNNEI, per germline. CDR3 length: 15 amino acids. CDR3 residues: CASGPTGLATDTQYF. The CDR3 DNA follows: TGTGCCAGCGGACCGACAGGGTTGGCCACAGATACGCAGTATTTT.

This clone was detected only a few times. The chain joins TRBV2 to TRBJ2-2; D is perhaps TRBD2 (5 bases). CDR1 and CDR2 from the germline V gene are SNHLY and FYNNEI. The CDR3 sequence is 13 residues long. V shed 7 bases and J shed 5 bases, with 11 bases lying between them. The CDR3 loop is CASTPRETGELFF. In nucleotides, the CDR3 is TGTGCCAGCACGCCGAGGGAGACCGGGGAGCTGTTTTTT. Full variable domain (remainder filled in from reference TRBV2 and TRBJ2-2): EPEVTQTPSHQVTQMGQEVILRCVPISNHLYFYWYRQILGQKVEFLVSFYNNEISEKSEIFDDQFSVERPDGSNFTLKIRSTKLEDSAMYFCASTPRETGELFFGEGSRLTVL.

The chain joins TRBV18 to TRBJ1-6, with a weak D call TRBD1 (5 bases). Trimming cost V 3 bases and J 11 bases, with 17 bases left between them. CDR3 length equals 15 residues. Looked up from germline, CDR1 is KGHSH and CDR2 is LQKENI. The CDR3 region is CASSPGRPDIAPLHF. The DNA for the CDR3 is TGTGCCAGCTCACCGGGACGTCCGGATATCGCACCCCTCCACTTT.

This clone was counted a few times. The V and J genes are TRBV6-1 and TRBJ2-7; D remains unclear. The CDR3 contains 16 residues. The V end lost 2 bases, the J end lost 0 bases, and 14 bases lay between the germline ends. The germline V gene encodes CDR1 MNHNS and CDR2 SASEGT. As DNA, the CDR3 is TGTGCCAGCAGTGAAAGTTCCCGGCCCCTCTCCTACGAGCAGTACTTC. Translating gives CASSESSRPLSYEQYF.

The chain couples TRBV29-1 to TRBJ1-1; weak D call: TRBD1 (5 bases). The germline V gene has CDR1 SQVTM and CDR2 ANQGSEA. The CDR3 runs to 13 residues. V shed 7 bases and J shed 4 bases, with 16 bases lying between them. The CDR3 nucleotides are TGCAGCGCTGGGGGGTGGTCGGGCACTGAAGCTTTCTTT. Protein product: CSAGGWSGTEAFF.

The chain uses TRBV6-5 and TRBJ2-7, with D possibly called TRBD1 or TRBD2 (5 bases each). CDR3 length: 15 amino acids. Looked up from germline, CDR1 is MNHEY and CDR2 is SVGAGI. Trimming removed 7 bases at V and 0 bases at J, with 16 bases between. The CDR3 spells CASMAGRMASYEQYF. The CDR3 nucleotides are TGTGCCAGCATGGCAGGGAGAATGGCCTCCTACGAGCAGTACTTC.

The chain employs TRBV7-3 and TRBJ1-1; D possibly corresponds to TRBD1 (6 bases). CDR3 length equals 16 residues. Looked up from germline, CDR1 is SGHTA and CDR2 is FQGTGA. With 1 base removed from V and 3 bases from J, the gap between germline ends came to 15 bases. This CDR3 reads CASSLMGGRTYTEAFF. The CDR3 region has the DNA TGTGCCAGCAGCTTAATGGGGGGCAGAACTTACACTGAAGCTTTCTTT.

The chain couples TRBV2 to TRBJ2-1, with a weak D call TRBD2 (5 bases). Trimming left V 6 bases short and J 8 bases short, with 11 bases between. The germline V gene has CDR1 SNHLY and CDR2 FYNNEI. There are 12 residues in the CDR3. The CDR3 DNA reads TGTGCCAGCAGAAGTTACGGGGATGAGCAGTTCTTC. Translating it yields CASRSYGDEQFF.

The chain employs TRBV24-1 and TRBJ2-1; the D gene is possibly TRBD1 (6 bases). This CDR3 comprises 13 residues. V was trimmed by 6 bases and J by 6 bases, leaving 11 bases between them. CDR1 is KGHDR and CDR2 is SFDVKD in the germline V gene. The CDR3 spells CATSKQGINEQFF. CDR3 bases: TGTGCCACCAGTAAGCAGGGGATCAATGAGCAGTTCTTC.

The CDR3 spells CASSTSRRDEQFF. For the CDR3, the DNA is TGTGCCAGTAGTACCAGTCGCCGGGATGAGCAGTTCTTC. V gene TRBV19 combines with J gene TRBJ2-1, with D unresolved. Germline CDR1 LNHDA, CDR2 SQIVND (reference sequence). There are 13 residues in the CDR3. V was trimmed by 4 bases and J by 8 bases, leaving 12 bases between them.

DNA of the CDR3: TGTGCCAGCAGCTTAGTTCGACTTGGGACAGTGAACACTGAAGCTTTCTTT. Encoded protein: CASSLVRLGTVNTEAFF. The chain couples TRBV7-8 to TRBJ1-1; TRBD1 aligns across 7 bases. The length of the CDR3 is 17 residues. CDR1 and CDR2 from the germline V gene are SGHVS and FQNEAQ. With V trimmed by 1 base and J by 0 bases, 8 bases remained unmatched. Full variable domain (rest looked up from reference TRBV7-8 and TRBJ1-1): GAGVSQSPRYKVAKRGQDVALRCDPISGHVSLFWYQQALGQGPEFLTYFQNEAQLDKSGLPSDRFFAERPEGSVSTLKIQRTQQEDSAVYLCASSLVRLGTVNTEAFFGQGTRLTVV.

The CDR3 sequence: CASSPTGNEQFF. The CDR3 DNA follows: TGTGCCAGCAGTCCGACAGGCAATGAGCAGTTCTTC. This sequence joins TRBV3-1 (or the pseudogene TRBV3-2) and TRBJ2-1, with D possibly matching TRBD1 (6 bases). CDR3 length: 12 amino acids. Deletions cut 6 bases from V and 6 bases from J, with 9 bases between. Looked up from germline, CDR1 is LGHDT and CDR2 is YNNKEL (reference sequence).